This passage covers 24 T cell receptor beta chains from one sample sequenced in a study of CD8 T cells in ankylosing spondylitis. A single record per CDR3 protein comes from TCRdb applying MiXCR to the 5' RACE reads. The repertoire has tens of thousands of distinct CDR3 sequences, 6.2% of them found once; the top ten carry under 6%. What was sequenced was synovial fluid, either unsorted or a sorted T cell fraction (not recorded which). These receptor sequences come from a male donor with ankylosing spondylitis.

This clonotype was picked up many times. The J gene is TRBJ2-3, the V gene TRBV7-3; D remains unclear. V gave up 5 bases and J gave up 3 bases, with 9 bases separating them. Germline V CDR1 and CDR2: SGHTA, FQGTGA. CDR3 length: 13 residues. In DNA form, the CDR3 reads TGTGCCAGCAGCACGTTGCCGACAGATACGCAGTATTTT. Protein sequence: CASSTLPTDTQYF.

This clonotype has just a few counts. The gene calls are TRBV6-2 or TRBV6-3 and TRBJ1-5; possible D gene TRBD1, 6 bases. Trimming took 6 bases from V and 5 from J, leaving 14 bases between them. The CDR3 has 14 amino acids. Germline V CDR1 and CDR2: MNHEY, SVGEGT. The CDR3 DNA reads as TGTGCCAGCAGATCAACAGGGAATTATCAGCCCCAGCATTTT. Amino acid sequence: CASRSTGNYQPQHF.

This clonotype was counted ten times or more. V gene TRBV5-8 combines with J gene TRBJ1-2; D ambiguous. Germline CDR1 is SGHTS and CDR2 is YDEGEE. Trimming stripped 5 bases from V and 5 bases from J, with 13 bases between. The CDR3 consists of 13 residues. The DNA for the CDR3 is TGTGCCAGCAGTTTACTGAATATGTATGGCTACACCTTC. Translated: CASSLLNMYGYTF.

This clonotype was seen repeatedly, ten times or more. In DNA form, the CDR3 reads TGCAGCGTTGTAGGGGCAGAAAACTATGGCTACACCTTC. Its translation: CSVVGAENYGYTF. The rearrangement uses TRBV29-1 and TRBJ1-2, with D maybe TRBD1 (5 bases). The germline V gene encodes CDR1 SQVTM and CDR2 ANQGSEA. The length of the CDR3 is 13 residues. V was cut by 4 bases and J by 2 bases, with 11 bases left in between.

This clonotype has a count of ten or more. The chain carries TRBV3-1 and TRBJ1-2, with unresolved D. V was shortened by 2 bases and J by 5 bases, with 6 bases between the two germline ends. The CDR3 is 12 amino acids. The germline V gene encodes CDR1 LGHDT and CDR2 YNNKEL (reference sequence). This chain's CDR3 is CASSQNTYGYTF. DNA of the CDR3: TGTGCCAGCAGCCAAAATACGTATGGCTACACCTTC.

This clonotype was counted only a few times. The chain recombines TRBV19 with TRBJ2-1, with 9 bases identical to TRBD1. The V gene end was trimmed by 7 bases and the J gene end by 1 base; junction bases not matched to a gene: 8. This CDR3 spans 16 amino acids. Germline CDR1 LNHDA, CDR2 SQIVND (reference sequence). CDR3 region: CASNSGTGRSYNEQFF. The DNA of the CDR3 is TGTGCCAGTAACAGTGGGACAGGGAGGTCCTACAATGAGCAGTTCTTC.

This clonotype was counted many times. The chain joins TRBV2 to TRBJ2-1; perhaps D is TRBD1 or TRBD2 (6 bases each). V was pared by 6 bases and J by 15 bases, with 15 bases between. This CDR3 spans 11 amino acids. Germline V gene sequence: CDR1 SNHLY, CDR2 FYNNEI. CDR3 sequence reads: CASRRGVVLFF. CDR3 DNA sequence: TGTGCCAGCAGAAGGGGGGTAGTCCTGTTCTTC.

This clonotype was recorded a few times. This rearrangement joins TRBV6-1 to TRBJ1-3; D not certain. V dropped 2 bases and J dropped 0 bases, with 14 bases sitting between them. CDR1 and CDR2 (germline): MNHNS, SASEGT. This CDR3 is 17 amino acids long. The chain's CDR3 is CASSEFFGLSSGNTIYF. The CDR3 DNA follows: TGTGCCAGCAGTGAATTTTTCGGTTTAAGCTCTGGAAACACCATATATTTT.

This clonotype was seen many times. V gene TRBV7-2 combines with J gene TRBJ2-7, with D possibly TRBD2 on 5 matching bases. Germline CDR1 reads SGHTA; CDR2 reads FQGNSA. V lost 5 bases and J lost 2, with 13 bases in between. The CDR3 is made up of 14 amino acids. For the CDR3, the DNA is TGTGCCAGCAGCCCCGGACTTGTCCCCTACGAGCAGTACTTC. It yields the protein CASSPGLVPYEQYF.

This clonotype showed up many times. The chain combines TRBV5-1 with TRBJ2-2; D possibly corresponds to TRBD1 (6 bases). The CDR3 loop spans 12 amino acids. V shed 4 bases and J shed 10 bases, with 11 bases lying between them. Germline V gene lookup returns CDR1 SGHRS and CDR2 YFSETQ. For the CDR3, the DNA is TGCGCCAGCAGCCAGGACAGCCTGGAGCTGTTTTTT. Protein sequence: CASSQDSLELFF.

This clonotype was observed at least ten times. V and J are TRBV2 and TRBJ2-3, with a tentative D call TRBD1 (5 bases). The germline V and J ends were trimmed by 0 bases and 5 bases, with 12 bases remaining between them. The CDR3 spans 15 residues. CDR1 is SNHLY and CDR2 is FYNNEI in the germline V gene. The CDR3 DNA follows: TGTGCCAGCAGTGAAGCGGTAGGGGTGGGAGATACGCAGTATTTT. Its protein is CASSEAVGVGDTQYF.

J is TRBJ2-5 and V is TRBV5-1, with 7 bases matching TRBD2. J gave up 2 bases and V 0 bases, and 7 bases lay outside the gene matches. CDR3 length: 16 residues. Germline CDR1 is SGHRS and CDR2 is YFSETQ. The CDR3 protein is CASSLGTAGGQETQYF. The DNA for the CDR3 is TGCGCCAGCAGCTTGGGGACCGCCGGGGGGCAAGAGACCCAGTACTTC.

This rearrangement joins TRBV7-4 to TRBJ2-7, with no clear D. Germline loops: CDR1 SGHVT, CDR2 SQSDAQ. Trimming removed 4 bases from V and 2 bases from J, with 15 bases in between. This CDR3 is built from 15 residues. CDR3 in amino acids: CASSWACLCPYEQYF. For the CDR3, the DNA is TGTGCCAGCAGCTGGGCATGCCTGTGCCCCTACGAGCAGTACTTC.

This chain joins TRBV14 and TRBJ2-1, with a possible D match to TRBD2 (5 bases). The CDR3 consists of 14 residues. CDR1 is SGHDN and CDR2 is FVKESK in the germline V gene. The V end was cut by 10 bases, the J end by 0 bases, with 13 bases between. CDR3 sequence (DNA): TGTGCCACCACCCCGGGGAACTCCTACAATGAGCAGTTCTTC. Amino acid sequence: CATTPGNSYNEQFF.

This clonotype has ten or more counts. DNA of the CDR3: TGCGCCAGCAGCCAAGAAACAGGGAGTTGGCGTGAAAAACTGTTTTTT. It is translated as CASSQETGSWREKLFF. This chain joins TRBV4-1 and TRBJ1-4; TRBD1 is a possible D gene (6 bases). V was shortened by 0 bases and J by 7 bases, with 15 bases between the two germline ends. Germline values: CDR1 MGHRA, CDR2 YSYEKL. The CDR3 spans 16 residues.

This clonotype was recorded a few times. The J gene is TRBJ2-1, the V gene TRBV7-8; 7 nucleotides match TRBD2. Trimming cost V 3 bases and J 6 bases; bases outside gene matches: 20. Germline loops: CDR1 SGHVS, CDR2 FQNEAQ. The CDR3 has 19 residues. In DNA, the CDR3 is TGTGCCAGCAGCTTGAGTGTCGGTCTAGCGGATAGATCGTCCAATGAGCAGTTCTTC. Residues: CASSLSVGLADRSSNEQFF. Full variable domain (missing parts from reference TRBV7-8 and TRBJ2-1): GAGVSQSPRYKVAKRGQDVALRCDPISGHVSLFWYQQALGQGPEFLTYFQNEAQLDKSGLPSDRFFAERPEGSVSTLKIQRTQQEDSAVYLCASSLSVGLADRSSNEQFFGPGTRLTVL.

There are a few counts of this clonotype. This chain links TRBV20-1 with TRBJ2-3; D gene uncertain. V gave up 6 bases and J gave up 0 bases, with 10 bases separating them. Per germline, CDR1 DFQATT and CDR2 SNEGSKA (reference sequence). The CDR3 spans 13 residues. The CDR3 reads CSARFDSTDTQYF. In nucleotides, the CDR3 is TGCAGTGCCAGATTTGACAGCACAGATACGCAGTATTTT.

This clonotype has ten or more counts. As DNA, the CDR3 is TGCGCCAGCAGCACACTTACGAACACTGAAGCTTTCTTT. This encodes CASSTLTNTEAFF. The rearrangement uses TRBV5-1 and TRBJ1-1; D is undetermined. Germline assignment: CDR1 SGHRS and CDR2 YFSETQ. Trimming shortened V by 4 bases and J by 1 base, and 8 bases separated the two germline ends. The CDR3 runs to 13 residues.

In its sample, this clonotype was seen many times. The chain links TRBV5-1 to TRBJ2-5, with D possibly TRBD1 on 6 matching bases. This CDR3 is 14 amino acids long. Germline CDR1 is SGHRS and CDR2 is YFSETQ. Trimming removed 0 bases at V and 2 bases at J, with 8 bases between. CDR3 loop: CASSLAGTQETQYF. The CDR3 bases are TGCGCCAGCAGCTTGGCCGGGACACAAGAGACCCAGTACTTC.

This clonotype was counted between two and nine times. The chain links TRBV28 to TRBJ2-7, with TRBD2 matching 7 bases. Germline loops: CDR1 MDHEN, CDR2 SYDVKM. V shed 4 bases and J 9 bases; nucleotides not matched to a gene: 9. The CDR3 runs 13 residues. CDR3 coding DNA: TGTGCCAGCAGTTCCCGGGGACTAATAATGCAGTACTTC. This codes for CASSSRGLIMQYF.

This clonotype has ten or more counts. The chain joins TRBV12-3 or TRBV12-4 to TRBJ1-1; 8 bases match TRBD1. The trim removed 6 bases at V and 2 bases at J, leaving 5 bases unmatched. CDR3 length: 14 amino acids. CDR3 in amino acids: CASSQTGVNTEAFF. CDR3 DNA: TGTGCCAGCAGCCAGACAGGGGTCAACACTGAAGCTTTCTTT.

This clonotype has more than one count but fewer than ten. The rearrangement joins TRBV15 to TRBJ1-5; D call uncertain. This CDR3 comprises 13 residues. Looked up from germline, CDR1 is LNHNV and CDR2 is YYDKDF (reference sequence). V was trimmed by 9 bases and J by 3 bases, leaving 12 bases between them. This chain's CDR3 is CATVEALNQPQHF. CDR3 coding DNA: TGTGCCACTGTTGAGGCCCTCAATCAGCCCCAGCATTTT.

This clonotype was found many times. The CDR3 region is CASSLAGGPSGNTIYF. The CDR3 coding sequence is TGTGCCAGCAGCTTAGCGGGGGGGCCCTCTGGAAACACCATATATTTT. The chain employs TRBV7-6 and TRBJ1-3; maybe TRBD1 (6 bases). The CDR3 consists of 16 residues. Germline CDR1 reads SGHVS; CDR2 reads FNYEAQ. The V and J ends lost 0 bases and 0 bases respectively, with 9 bases between them. Supplemented by reference TRBV7-6 and TRBJ1-3, the full variable domain reads GAGVSQSPRYKVTKRGQDVALRCDPISGHVSLYWYRQALGQGPEFLTYFNYEAQQDKSGLPNDRFSAERPEGSISTLTIQRTEQRDSAMYRCASSLAGGPSGNTIYFGEGSWLTVV.

Many counts were recorded for this clonotype. The chain has TRBV18 and TRBJ2-7; D unclear. V dropped 3 bases and J dropped 0 bases, with 9 bases sitting between them. CDR1 and CDR2 (germline): KGHSH, LQKENI. The CDR3 totals 14 residues. The CDR3 coding sequence is TGTGCCAGCTCACCGACGTTCGACTCCTACGAGCAGTACTTC. This encodes CASSPTFDSYEQYF.